These 11 T cell receptor beta chains were sequenced from one sample in a study of blood T cell repertoires in COVID-19. This table comes from immunoSEQ multiplex PCR, and its TCRdb copy is limited to in-frame clones, with some not included. This repertoire shows 150,000 to 200,000 clones, around 84% found once; its top ten account for around a fifth. The sequenced sample consisted of peripheral blood. These receptors all come from a woman older than 75 with acute or convalescent COVID-19.

The CDR3 protein is CASSIDGGLSNQPQHF. CDR3 in DNA: TGTGCCAGTAGTATAGATGGGGGCCTTAGCAATCAGCCCCAGCATTTT. The rearrangement links TRBV19 to TRBJ1-5, with a tentative D call TRBD1 (6 bases). Germline CDR1 is LNHDA and CDR2 is SQIVND (reference sequence). Trimming pared 0 bases from V and 0 bases from J, leaving 9 bases between. The CDR3 runs 16 residues.

This clone was recorded at least ten times. The V gene is TRBV7-9, the J gene TRBJ1-5; the match to TRBD1 covers 7 bases. V lost 5 bases to trimming and J lost 0 bases; unmatched junction nucleotides: 4. This CDR3 region has 15 residues. Per the germline V gene, CDR1 is SEHNR and CDR2 is FQNEAQ (reference sequence). The CDR3 reads CASSPQGYSNQPQHF. Here the CDR3 DNA reads TGTGCCAGCAGCCCACAGGGGTATAGCAATCAGCCCCAGCATTTT.

In this sample, this clone turned up once. The J gene is TRBJ2-1, the V gene TRBV29-1, with 11 bases fitting TRBD2. The CDR3 sequence is 14 residues long. The V gene end was trimmed by 8 bases and the J gene end by 4 bases; junction bases not matched to a gene: 7. Germline V gives CDR1 SQVTM, CDR2 ANQGSEA. The CDR3 coding sequence is TGCAGCACGACTAGCGGGATAACATACAATGAGCAGTTCTTC. This translates into CSTTSGITYNEQFF.

The CDR3 DNA is TGTGCCAGCAGTTTAATGACAGGGGTTTTGTACGAGCAGTACTTC. It codes for CASSLMTGVLYEQYF. The chain uses TRBV28 and TRBJ2-7; 8 positions match TRBD1. Germline trimming cut 2 bases from V and 4 bases from J; bases unmatched to any gene: 7. This CDR3 is 15 amino acids long. Germline loops: CDR1 MDHEN, CDR2 SYDVKM.

V gene TRBV11-2 combines with J gene TRBJ2-1; D possibly corresponds to TRBD2 (7 bases). The CDR3 sequence is 17 residues long. Trimming took off 6 bases at V and 1 base at J, with 19 bases between the two ends. Looked up from germline, CDR1 is SGHAT and CDR2 is FQNNGV. Here the CDR3 reads CASRKGGQARSYNEQFF. CDR3 DNA: TGTGCCAGCAGAAAGGGGGGGCAGGCCCGTTCCTACAATGAGCAGTTCTTC.

The V call is TRBV5-6, the J call TRBJ2-5; weak D call: TRBD1 (6 bases). The CDR3 totals 13 residues. Germline assignment: CDR1 SGHDT and CDR2 YYEEEE. V was cut by 5 bases and J by 5 bases, with 13 bases left in between. This chain's CDR3 is CASSPGHRETQYF. CDR3 coding DNA: TGTGCCAGCAGTCCGGGACATAGGGAGACCCAGTACTTC.

The chain uses TRBV5-4 and TRBJ2-2; D perhaps matches TRBD1 (5 bases). The CDR3 has 15 amino acids. V lost 0 bases, J lost 4 bases, and 10 bases lay in between. Germline lookup yields CDR1 SGHNT and CDR2 YYREEE (reference sequence). The CDR3 is CASSLAGLATGELFF. CDR3 bases: TGTGCCAGCAGCTTGGCAGGGTTAGCCACCGGGGAGCTGTTTTTT. The variable domain in full, completed from reference TRBV5-4 and TRBJ2-2, reads ETGVTQSPTHLIKTRGQQVTLRCSSQSGHNTVSWYQQALGQGPQFIFQYYREEENGRGNFPPRFSGLQFPNYSSELNVNALELDDSALYLCASSLAGLATGELFFGEGSRLTVL.

V is TRBV5-1 and J is TRBJ2-7; 7 bases align to TRBD1. This CDR3 has 13 amino acids. Germline V gives CDR1 SGHRS, CDR2 YFSETQ. Germline trimming cut 2 bases from V and 4 bases from J; bases unmatched to any gene: 3. CDR3 in amino acids: CASSFSTGYEQYF. The CDR3 nucleotides read TGCGCCAGCAGCTTCTCGACAGGGTACGAGCAGTACTTC. The whole variable domain, filled in from reference TRBV5-1 and TRBJ2-7, reads KAGVTQTPRYLIKTRGQQVTLSCSPISGHRSVSWYQQTPGQGLQFLFEYFSETQRNKGNFPGRFSGRQFSNSRSEMNVSTLELGDSALYLCASSFSTGYEQYFGPGTRLTVT.

The V gene is TRBV28, the J gene TRBJ2-7, with D perhaps TRBD2 (6 bases). V was cut by 4 bases and J by 6 bases, with 16 bases left in between. CDR3 length equals 14 residues. From germline, CDR1 is MDHEN and CDR2 SYDVKM. The CDR3 loop reads CASSSQTRSSEQYF. In DNA form, the CDR3 reads TGTGCCAGCAGTTCCCAGACTAGGTCGAGCGAGCAGTACTTC.

In this sample, this clone turned up once. The V gene is TRBV5-1, the J gene TRBJ1-1, with 8 bases identical to TRBD1. V dropped 5 bases and J dropped 3; count of bases not matched to a gene: 3. This CDR3 has 13 amino acids. Germline lookup yields CDR1 SGHRS and CDR2 YFSETQ. CDR3: CASSRQGYTEAFF. The CDR3, as DNA: TGCGCCAGCAGTCGACAGGGGTACACTGAAGCTTTCTTT.

The CDR3 loop is CASSDRDLYEQYF. CDR3 DNA: TGTGCCAGCAGCGACCGGGATCTCTACGAGCAGTACTTC. The chain uses TRBV5-4 and TRBJ2-7; D perhaps matches TRBD2 (5 bases). The CDR3 is 13 amino acids. CDR1 SGHNT and CDR2 YYREEE come from the germline V gene (reference sequence). V was shortened by 4 bases and J by 3 bases, with 11 bases between the two germline ends.